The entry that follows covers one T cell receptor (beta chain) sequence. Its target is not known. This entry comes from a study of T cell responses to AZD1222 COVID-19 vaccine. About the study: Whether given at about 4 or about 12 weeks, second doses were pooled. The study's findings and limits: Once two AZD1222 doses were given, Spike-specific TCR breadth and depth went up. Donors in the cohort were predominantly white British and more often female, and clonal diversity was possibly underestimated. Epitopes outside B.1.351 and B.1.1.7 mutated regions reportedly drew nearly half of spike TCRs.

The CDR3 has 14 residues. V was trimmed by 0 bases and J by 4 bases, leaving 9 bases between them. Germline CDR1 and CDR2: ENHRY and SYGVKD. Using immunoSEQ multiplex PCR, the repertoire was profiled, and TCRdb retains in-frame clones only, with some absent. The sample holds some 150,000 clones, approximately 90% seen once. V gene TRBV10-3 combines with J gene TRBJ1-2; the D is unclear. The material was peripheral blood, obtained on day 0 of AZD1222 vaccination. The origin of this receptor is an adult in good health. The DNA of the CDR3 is TGTGCCATCAGTGAGTCAGGTCCTGCCTATGGCTACACCTTC. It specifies CAISESGPAYGYTF.